This entry lists 30 T cell receptor beta chains sequenced from one sample in a study of cytomegalovirus exposure and HLA in healthy donors (dated by TCRdb to the late 2010s). The library was made by the immunoSEQ multiplex PCR assay. The multiplex PCR relied on a mix of 60 forward primers for TCR Vbeta segments and 13 reverse primers for TCR Jbeta segments. In its TCRdb copy, this immuneACCESS table keeps in-frame sequences only and misses some clones. Where compared with another copy, unresolved V genes explain less than half of these, and the others have no known cause. For this sample the table gives 160,000 or so clones, of which around 84% were detected only once. 3% to 3.5% of the sample goes to the ten largest clones. Source material: PBMCs. These receptors were obtained from a woman in her 40s in good health and CMV-seronegative.

This chain joins TRBV9 and TRBJ1-2; the match to TRBD1 covers 7 bases. The CDR3 is 14 amino acids. Trimming took 0 bases from V and 6 from J; bases not matched to a gene: 5. CDR1 is SGDLS and CDR2 is YYNGEE in the germline V gene. CDR3 sequence reads: CASSVAAGGHGYTF. In DNA form, the CDR3 reads TGTGCCAGCAGCGTAGCGGCAGGGGGGCATGGCTACACCTTC.

The table lists this clone with a few counts. The CDR3 here is CASSQRGPSYNEQFF. CDR3 bases: TGTGCCAGCAGCCAGCGGGGCCCCTCCTACAATGAGCAGTTCTTC. The chain joins TRBV7-9 to TRBJ2-1, with 7 positions matching TRBD2. Trimming at V came to 5 bases and at J to 0 bases, leaving 4 bases not matched to a gene. Germline CDR1 reads SEHNR; CDR2 reads FQNEAQ (reference sequence). There are 15 residues in the CDR3.

V usage is TRBV28 and J usage is TRBJ1-1, with D perhaps TRBD1 (5 bases). Looked up from germline, CDR1 is MDHEN and CDR2 is SYDVKM. This CDR3 comprises 12 residues. V dropped 5 bases and J dropped 8 bases, with 12 bases sitting between them. This CDR3 is CASSAGVLEAFF. Written as DNA, the CDR3 is TGTGCCAGCAGTGCGGGGGTACTCGAAGCTTTCTTT.

The chain employs TRBV2 and TRBJ1-3; D gene unclear. Germline loops: CDR1 SNHLY, CDR2 FYNNEI. This CDR3 has 12 amino acids. V was shortened by 5 bases and J by 4 bases, with 6 bases between the two germline ends. This CDR3 is CASSPPGNTIYF. CDR3 nucleotide sequence: TGTGCCAGCAGTCCCCCAGGAAACACCATATATTTT.

The chain couples TRBV27 to TRBJ1-1; 11 bases fit TRBD1. The CDR3 runs to 17 residues. The germline V gene has CDR1 MNHEY and CDR2 SMNVEV (reference sequence). V lost 3 bases, J lost 2 bases, and 8 bases stayed unmatched. CDR3 sequence reads: CASSFLGQGALNTEAFF. Here the CDR3 DNA reads TGTGCCAGCAGTTTCCTAGGACAGGGGGCCCTTAACACTGAAGCTTTCTTT.

The chain combines TRBV9 with TRBJ1-2; a possible D gene is TRBD1 (6 bases). Deletions cut 0 bases from V and 14 bases from J, with 20 bases between. The germline CDR1 and CDR2 sequences are SGDLS and YYNGEE. The CDR3 extends over 14 amino acids. Written as DNA, the CDR3 is TGTGCCAGCAGCGTAGGTCGGGGAGAGAGGGGGTATACCTTC. Translation gives CASSVGRGERGYTF. The full variable domain, with the rest looked up from reference TRBV9 and TRBJ1-2, is DSGVTQTPKHLITATGQRVTLRCSPRSGDLSVYWYQQSLDQGLQFLIQYYNGEERAKGNILERFSAQQFPDLHSELNLSSLELGDSALYFCASSVGRGERGYTFGSGTRLTVV.

This rearrangement joins TRBV5-1 to TRBJ1-4, with D tentatively TRBD1 (5 bases). There are 14 residues in the CDR3. V lost 6 bases, J lost 5 bases, and 14 bases lay in between. The germline gives CDR1 SGHRS, CDR2 YFSETQ. The CDR3 loop reads CASKIRVGNEKLFF. The CDR3 DNA reads TGCGCCAGCAAAATCAGGGTTGGGAATGAAAAACTGTTTTTT. The full variable domain, rest sourced from reference TRBV5-1 and TRBJ1-4, is KAGVTQTPRYLIKTRGQQVTLSCSPISGHRSVSWYQQTPGQGLQFLFEYFSETQRNKGNFPGRFSGRQFSNSRSEMNVSTLELGDSALYLCASKIRVGNEKLFFGSGTQLSVL.

DNA for the CDR3: TGTGCCAGCAGCTTAACTTTCGGTAGCTCCTACAATGAGCAGTTCTTC. It is translated as CASSLTFGSSYNEQFF. V and J are TRBV11-2 and TRBJ2-1; no clear D. From germline, CDR1 is SGHAT and CDR2 FQNNGV. The CDR3 is 16 residues long. V gave up 2 bases and J gave up 0 bases, with 11 bases separating them.

The chain is built from TRBV2 and TRBJ2-3, with 9 bases matching TRBD2. CDR3 length: 15 residues. V shed 8 bases and J 6 bases; nucleotides not matched to a gene: 12. CDR1 and CDR2 from the germline V gene are SNHLY and FYNNEI. The CDR3 sequence is CASLIPAGGFDTQYF. Here the CDR3 DNA reads TGTGCCAGCCTTATCCCAGCGGGGGGTTTTGATACGCAGTATTTT. The full variable domain, rest sourced from reference TRBV2 and TRBJ2-3, is EPEVTQTPSHQVTQMGQEVILRCVPISNHLYFYWYRQILGQKVEFLVSFYNNEISEKSEIFDDQFSVERPDGSNFTLKIRSTKLEDSAMYFCASLIPAGGFDTQYFGPGTRLTVL.

J is TRBJ2-2 and V is TRBV9; D possibly corresponds to TRBD2 (5 bases). Looked up from germline, CDR1 is SGDLS and CDR2 is YYNGEE. The CDR3 is 14 residues long. Deletions cut 2 bases from V and 5 bases from J, with 10 bases between. This CDR3 reads CASSVGGLTGELFF. The CDR3 coding sequence is TGTGCCAGCAGCGTTGGTGGACTTACCGGGGAGCTGTTTTTT. Filled out from reference TRBV9 and TRBJ2-2, the complete variable domain reads DSGVTQTPKHLITATGQRVTLRCSPRSGDLSVYWYQQSLDQGLQFLIQYYNGEERAKGNILERFSAQQFPDLHSELNLSSLELGDSALYFCASSVGGLTGELFFGEGSRLTVL.

The chain joins TRBV5-5 to TRBJ1-2; 7 nucleotides agree with TRBD1. CDR3 length equals 15 residues. Germline loops: CDR1 SGHKS, CDR2 YYEKEE (reference sequence). V was pared by 6 bases and J by 3 bases, with 11 bases of the junction left unmatched. CDR3 in amino acids: CASKKTGTDHYGYTF. The CDR3 DNA reads as TGTGCCAGCAAAAAAACCGGGACAGACCACTATGGCTACACCTTC.

J is TRBJ1-1 and V is TRBV5-6; a weak D match, TRBD1 (5 bases). This CDR3 contains 14 residues. Germline V lookup: CDR1 SGHDT, CDR2 YYEEEE. Trimming cost V 4 bases and J 4 bases, with 14 bases left between them. The CDR3: CASSGLGGGTEAFF. The CDR3 DNA is TGTGCCAGCAGCGGCCTTGGCGGGGGCACTGAAGCTTTCTTT.

The chain carries TRBV5-6 and TRBJ2-1; D uncertain. Germline V gene lookup returns CDR1 SGHDT and CDR2 YYEEEE. The CDR3 spans 14 residues. Trimming shortened V by 3 bases and J by 8 bases, and 15 bases separated the two germline ends. CDR3 sequence: CASSSQVVMDEQFF. In DNA form, the CDR3 reads TGTGCCAGCAGCTCTCAGGTGGTTATGGATGAGCAGTTCTTC.

This clone was counted a few times. The V and J genes are TRBV7-9 and TRBJ1-1, with unresolved D. CDR3 size: 13 residues. V lost 5 bases, J lost 0 bases, and 7 bases lay in between. Germline CDR1 SEHNR, CDR2 FQNEAQ (reference sequence). Here the CDR3 reads CASSLQVNTEAFF. In DNA, the CDR3 is TGTGCCAGCAGCCTCCAGGTGAACACTGAAGCTTTCTTT.

The CDR3 nucleotides read TGTGCCAGCTCACTCGGACAGGACAGCAACTATGGCTACACCTTC. It is translated as CASSLGQDSNYGYTF. This rearrangement joins TRBV18 to TRBJ1-2, with 7 bases matching TRBD1. Germline V gene data show CDR1 as KGHSH and CDR2 as LQKENI. The junction had 7 bases not matched to a gene; V was cut back by 4 bases and J by 2 bases. The CDR3 runs to 15 residues.

This chain uses TRBV2 with TRBJ1-2; the D gene is possibly TRBD1 (5 bases). The V end was cut by 4 bases, the J end by 4 bases, with 19 bases between. The CDR3 runs to 16 residues. Germline V gene data show CDR1 as SNHLY and CDR2 as FYNNEI. The CDR3 DNA reads as TGTGCCAGCAGTGTCGGAGTATCGGGGGGAACCTATGGCTACACCTTC. Protein: CASSVGVSGGTYGYTF.

This rearrangement joins TRBV6-1 to TRBJ1-2, with D possibly matching TRBD1 (5 bases). The V gene lost 5 bases and the J gene lost 6 bases, with 13 bases spanning the gap. The CDR3 is made up of 13 amino acids. CDR1 and CDR2 from the germline V gene are MNHNS and SASEGT. CDR3 residues: CASSPRGGDGYTF. The DNA of the CDR3 is TGTGCCAGCAGTCCCCGGGGAGGGGATGGCTACACCTTC.

This clone has a handful of counts. The gene calls are TRBV5-4 and TRBJ2-5, with TRBD1 identical over 7 bases. V trimming: 1 base; J trimming: 4 bases; junction bases outside the gene matches: 1. The CDR3 runs 13 residues. Germline assignment: CDR1 SGHNT and CDR2 YYREEE (reference sequence). DNA for the CDR3: TGTGCCAGCAGCTTGACAGGGGTAGAGACCCAGTACTTC. Encoded protein: CASSLTGVETQYF.

The chain uses TRBV9 and TRBJ2-5, with a tentative D call TRBD2 (6 bases). V was shortened by 7 bases and J by 0 bases, with 7 bases between the two germline ends. The germline gives CDR1 SGDLS, CDR2 YYNGEE. This CDR3 comprises 12 residues. CDR3 in amino acids: CASGDYQETQYF. The CDR3 DNA sequence: TGTGCCAGCGGGGACTACCAAGAGACCCAGTACTTC. The entire variable domain, with the rest obtained from reference TRBV9 and TRBJ2-5, is as follows: DSGVTQTPKHLITATGQRVTLRCSPRSGDLSVYWYQQSLDQGLQFLIQYYNGEERAKGNILERFSAQQFPDLHSELNLSSLELGDSALYFCASGDYQETQYFGPGTRLLVL.

With respect to this clone: One end of the junction varies from germline; a read error may be responsible. This CDR3 is CTSSLELNEQFF. The CDR3 nucleotides are TGTACCAGCAGCTTGGAGCTCAATGAGCAGTTCTTC. The J gene is TRBJ2-1, the V gene TRBV11-2; D is ambiguous. The CDR3 length is 12 residues. CDR1 SGHAT and CDR2 FQNNGV come from the germline V gene.

The chain joins TRBV14 to TRBJ2-5, with D possibly TRBD2 on 5 matching bases. The V and J ends lost 3 bases and 2 bases respectively, with 13 bases between them. Germline CDR1 SGHDN, CDR2 FVKESK. The CDR3 sequence is 15 residues long. The CDR3 nucleotides read TGTGCCAGCAGCCACTACCAAGCGGTTCAAGAGACCCAGTACTTC. Its protein product is CASSHYQAVQETQYF. The full variable domain, its missing parts supplied by reference TRBV14 and TRBJ2-5, is EAGVTQFPSHSVIEKGQTVTLRCDPISGHDNLYWYRRVMGKEIKFLLHFVKESKQDESGMPNNRFLAERTGGTYSTLKVQPAELEDSGVYFCASSHYQAVQETQYFGPGTRLLVL.

The gene calls are TRBV14 and TRBJ2-7; D unclear. V gave up 4 bases and J gave up 7 bases, with 14 bases separating them. CDR1 is SGHDN and CDR2 is FVKESK in the germline V gene. There are 13 residues in the CDR3. The CDR3 sequence is CASSPHLWWEQYF. The CDR3, as DNA: TGTGCCAGCAGCCCGCACTTATGGTGGGAGCAGTACTTC.

The chain employs TRBV7-4 and TRBJ2-1; no definite D call. CDR1 and CDR2 from the germline V gene are SGHVT and SQSDAQ. V lost 7 bases, J lost 10 bases, and 17 bases lay in between. The CDR3 has 13 residues. CDR3 region: CASIYLSQFEQFF. As DNA, the CDR3 is TGTGCCAGCATCTACCTTAGCCAATTCGAGCAGTTCTTC.

The chain has TRBV6-1 and TRBJ1-1, with no clear D. The germline gives CDR1 MNHNS, CDR2 SASEGT. Deletions cut 0 bases from V and 11 bases from J, with 19 bases between. This CDR3 is built from 15 residues. CDR3 amino acids: CASSEAFTSTERAFF. The CDR3 DNA follows: TGTGCCAGCAGTGAAGCGTTTACTTCGACGGAGAGGGCTTTCTTT.

This clone was seen a handful of times. V gene TRBV2 combines with J gene TRBJ2-2, with TRBD1 identical over 8 bases. The CDR3 covers 15 residues. With 7 bases clipped from V and 5 bases from J, the junction kept 9 bases outside the gene matches. Germline CDR1 SNHLY, CDR2 FYNNEI. The CDR3 DNA sequence: TGTGCCAGCAACCCAGGACAGGGAGGAACCGGGGAGCTGTTTTTT. Its protein product is CASNPGQGGTGELFF.

This sequence joins TRBV10-3 and TRBJ1-5; D not resolved. V was shortened by 3 bases and J by 7 bases, with 10 bases between the two germline ends. The CDR3 is 13 residues long. Germline CDR1 ENHRY, CDR2 SYGVKD. CDR3 region: CAISDGKAQPQHF. CDR3 sequence (DNA): TGTGCCATCAGTGACGGGAAGGCACAGCCCCAGCATTTT.

The chain is built from TRBV7-6 and TRBJ2-5, with D uncertain. The CDR3 runs 13 residues. Trimming took 5 bases from V and 5 from J, leaving 12 bases between them. Germline CDR1 is SGHVS and CDR2 is FNYEAQ. The CDR3 nucleotides read TGTGCCAGCAGCGGCAGTAGCTCCGAGACCCAGTACTTC. It specifies CASSGSSSETQYF.

This clone was detected a few times. This chain connects TRBV7-9 to TRBJ2-7; 9 nucleotides agree with TRBD1. CDR3 length: 17 amino acids. Germline V gene sequence: CDR1 SEHNR, CDR2 FQNEAQ (reference sequence). With V trimmed by 5 bases and J by 1 base, 12 bases remained unmatched. The CDR3 loop is CASSTQTGGRDSYEQYF. CDR3 nucleotides: TGTGCCAGCAGCACTCAGACAGGGGGGAGAGATTCCTACGAGCAGTACTTC.

The chain employs TRBV5-1 and TRBJ1-5; a possible D gene is TRBD1 (5 bases). CDR3 length: 14 residues. The V end lost 2 bases, the J end lost 6 bases, and 12 bases lay between the germline ends. The germline V gene encodes CDR1 SGHRS and CDR2 YFSETQ. CDR3 in DNA: TGCGCCAGCAGCTTCGGGCAGGGTGGTCAGCCCCAGCATTTT. Its translation: CASSFGQGGQPQHF.

V usage is TRBV29-1 and J usage is TRBJ2-5; D is perhaps TRBD2 (5 bases). Trimming removed 1 base at V and 5 bases at J, with 17 bases between. The CDR3 sequence is 15 residues long. Per the germline V gene, CDR1 is SQVTM and CDR2 is ANQGSEA. The CDR3 sequence: CSVEVGSSRGETQYF. The CDR3 bases are TGCAGCGTTGAAGTTGGGTCCTCCCGAGGGGAGACCCAGTACTTC.